The entry below describes one T cell receptor (beta chain). Its antigen remains unknown. Terminally differentiated effector memory CD45RA+ cells were excluded from the naive CD8 cells, which were CD45RO-negative and positively selected for CCR7. The CDR3 has 16 amino acids. Trimming cost V 1 base and J 6 bases; bases outside gene matches: 10. Germline V gene lookup returns CDR1 SGHNT and CDR2 YYREEE (reference sequence). This sample was taken from a study of shared clonotypes between healthy human individuals. Regarding the study as a whole: Several donors had about 5.1% of their naive CD4 clonotypes in common. Researchers found naive subsets generally carried larger estimated richness than memory subsets.

The authors' processing: Filtering was not the same, since immunoSEQ gave junction-only sequences without quality scores. Clones were read by immunoSEQ multiplex PCR, and TCRdb kept only the in-frame ones, dropping some. That table is the source of V, J and clone size, and D and trimming were worked out from the DNA. This sample has about 2.1 million clones, with about 93% found just once. This sequence joins TRBV5-4 and TRBJ2-7; the match to TRBD2 covers 10 bases. Sequencing was performed on naive CD8+ T cells from PBMCs. The origin of this receptor is a man aged 18 to 29 in good health. Some clones in this sample may be carry-over from other donors' samples. CDR3 in DNA: TGTGCCAGCAGCTTGTTGGCTAGCGGGAGTCTCGGCGAGCAGTACTTC. Translation gives CASSLLASGSLGEQYF.